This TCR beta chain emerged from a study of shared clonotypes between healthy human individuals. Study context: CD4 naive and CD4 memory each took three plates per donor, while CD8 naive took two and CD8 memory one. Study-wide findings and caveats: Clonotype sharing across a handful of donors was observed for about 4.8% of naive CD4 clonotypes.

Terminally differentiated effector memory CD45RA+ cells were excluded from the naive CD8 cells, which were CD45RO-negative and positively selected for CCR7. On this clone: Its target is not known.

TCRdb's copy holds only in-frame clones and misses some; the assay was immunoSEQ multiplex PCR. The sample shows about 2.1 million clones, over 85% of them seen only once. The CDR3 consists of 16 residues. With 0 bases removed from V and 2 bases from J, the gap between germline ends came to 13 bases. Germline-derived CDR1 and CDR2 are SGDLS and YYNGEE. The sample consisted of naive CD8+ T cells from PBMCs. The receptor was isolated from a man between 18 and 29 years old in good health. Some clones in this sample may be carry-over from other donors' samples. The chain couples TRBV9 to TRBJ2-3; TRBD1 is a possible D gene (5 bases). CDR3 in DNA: TGTGCCAGCAGCGTAGGGTTTCCAGGACACACAGATACGCAGTATTTT. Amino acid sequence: CASSVGFPGHTDTQYF.